The TCR beta chain under discussion was sequenced for a study of regulatory dendritic cells for organ transplantation. Study results and limitations: Regulatory dendritic cells appeared to expand memory CD8+ clones less than mature ones. Resting memory CD8+ T cells held the most alloreactive clonotypes.

To note about this clone: The antigen is undetermined.

Some clones are missing from TCRdb's copy, which holds only in-frame ones; the method was immunoSEQ multiplex PCR. The sample includes under 35,000 clones, less than 85% of them seen just once. Germline CDR1 is SEHNR and CDR2 is FQNEAQ (reference sequence). The CDR3 length is 15 residues. With 4 bases removed from V and 4 bases from J, the gap between germline ends came to 15 bases. The source material was naive CD8+ T cells from blood. Subset in this sample: CD45RA+ naive T cells. This rearrangement joins TRBV7-9 to TRBJ2-3; the D gene is possibly TRBD1 (6 bases). This sequence was found in a human donor in good health. The CDR3: CASSSRTGSADTQYF. For the CDR3, the DNA is TGTGCCAGCAGCTCCCGTACAGGGAGTGCAGATACGCAGTATTTT.